The 9 T cell receptor beta chains below come from one sample, sequenced in a study of cytomegalovirus exposure and HLA in healthy donors. Amplification used 60 Vbeta primers and 13 Jbeta primers. TCRdb's table, derived via immunoSEQ multiplex PCR, lists solely in-frame clones and lacks some. The profile shows around 150,000 clones, 68% of them singletons. The specimen sequenced was PBMCs. The receptors stem from a man aged 50 or older in good health and CMV-seronegative.

The J gene is TRBJ2-6, the V gene TRBV2; maybe TRBD2 (6 bases). Germline values: CDR1 SNHLY, CDR2 FYNNEI. The CDR3 contains 15 residues. Trimming cost V 4 bases and J 4 bases, with 11 bases left between them. CDR3 coding DNA: TGTGCCAGCAGTGCGGAGGGAGCGGGGGCCAACGTCCTGACTTTC. It encodes CASSAEGAGANVLTF. Together with reference TRBV2 and TRBJ2-6, the CDR3 gives the full variable domain: EPEVTQTPSHQVTQMGQEVILRCVPISNHLYFYWYRQILGQKVEFLVSFYNNEISEKSEIFDDQFSVERPDGSNFTLKIRSTKLEDSAMYFCASSAEGAGANVLTFGAGSRLTVL.

This clone was seen only once. The chain joins TRBV7-9 to TRBJ1-1, with D unclear. The germline gives CDR1 SEHNR, CDR2 FQNEAQ (reference sequence). V lost 4 bases to trimming and J lost 2 bases, with 11 bases between them. The CDR3 contains 14 residues. Here the CDR3 reads CASSSLFINTEAFF. As DNA, the CDR3 is TGTGCCAGCAGCTCCCTCTTTATCAACACTGAAGCTTTCTTT.

The V and J genes are TRBV9 and TRBJ2-5, with 11 bases matching TRBD2. The CDR3 consists of 14 residues. The J segment lost 5 bases and the V segment lost 4 bases, leaving 4 bases of the junction unmatched. Germline CDR1 reads SGDLS; CDR2 reads YYNGEE. CDR3 amino acids: CASSLAGGGETQYF. The CDR3 coding sequence is TGTGCCAGCAGCCTAGCGGGGGGAGGGGAGACCCAGTACTTC.

The gene calls are TRBV28 and TRBJ1-5, with TRBD1 matching 11 bases. This CDR3 has 17 residues. With V trimmed by 5 bases and J by 4 bases, 10 bases remained unmatched. Germline V gene lookup returns CDR1 MDHEN and CDR2 SYDVKM. The CDR3 sequence: CASSRFPGQGGNQPQHF. CDR3 nucleotides: TGTGCCAGCAGTCGCTTTCCGGGACAGGGGGGTAATCAGCCCCAGCATTTT.

This clone rates as medium-sized (0.01 to 0.1%). The chain links TRBV4-1 to TRBJ2-7; TRBD2 matches at 9 bases. Per germline, CDR1 MGHRA and CDR2 YSYEKL. V shed 0 bases, J shed 3 bases, and the junction held 9 bases outside the gene matches. This CDR3 contains 17 residues. CDR3 nucleotide sequence: TGCGCCAGCAGCCAAGAACAGGGCGCGGGGGGGATCTACGAGCAGTACTTC. It is translated as CASSQEQGAGGIYEQYF.

The chain joins TRBV28 to TRBJ1-2, with D possibly being TRBD1 (6 bases). Trimming removed 10 bases from V and 8 bases from J, with 14 bases in between. This CDR3 region has 11 residues. CDR1 MDHEN and CDR2 SYDVKM come from the germline V gene. CDR3 residues: CATTGKEGYTF. The DNA of the CDR3 is TGTGCCACTACAGGGAAGGAAGGCTACACCTTC.

This rearrangement joins TRBV18 to TRBJ2-1, with 11 bases identical to TRBD1. The CDR3 runs to 18 residues. V shed 3 bases and J 9 bases; nucleotides not matched to a gene: 16. Per the germline V gene, CDR1 is KGHSH and CDR2 is LQKENI. CDR3 DNA sequence: TGTGCCAGCTCACCCCCCGGGACAGGGGGACCCTTTGGTAGTGAGCAGTTCTTC. Protein product: CASSPPGTGGPFGSEQFF.

The chain uses TRBV4-2 and TRBJ1-2, with D perhaps matching TRBD1 (5 bases). In germline, CDR1 is LGHNA, CDR2 YNFKEQ. V was cut by 1 base and J by 0 bases, with 12 bases left in between. The CDR3 contains 16 residues. The CDR3 sequence: CASSQVSGGTNYGYTF. CDR3 DNA: TGTGCCAGCAGCCAAGTCTCGGGGGGAACTAACTATGGCTACACCTTC.

The rearrangement links TRBV6-5 to TRBJ1-6; no firm D call. Germline CDR1 MNHEY, CDR2 SVGAGI. The CDR3 has 16 residues. Trimming removed 0 bases from V and 3 bases from J, with 9 bases in between. The CDR3 loop reads CASSYSKRGYNSPLHF. For the CDR3, the DNA is TGTGCCAGCAGTTACTCGAAGAGAGGCTATAATTCACCCCTCCACTTT.